The subject of this entry is one T cell receptor (beta chain). The CDR3 length is 14 residues. CDR1 and CDR2 (germline): SGHRS, YFSETQ. V gave up 4 bases and J gave up 5 bases, with 13 bases separating them. The data originate from a study of blood T cell repertoires in COVID-19. Study-wide context: The United States, Italy and Spain provided the acute and convalescent COVID-19 samples.

Repertoires were generated with immunoSEQ multiplex PCR, while TCRdb's copy carries only in-frame clones and drops some. Of about 200,000 clones listed, 88% are singletons. Sequencing was carried out using peripheral blood. This receptor was taken from a man aged 18-30 years with active or convalescent COVID-19. This chain uses TRBV5-1 with TRBJ1-3, with a weak D call TRBD1 (6 bases). CDR3 loop: CASSGDNWRNTIYF. CDR3 sequence (DNA): TGCGCCAGCAGCGGGGACAATTGGCGAAACACCATATATTTT.